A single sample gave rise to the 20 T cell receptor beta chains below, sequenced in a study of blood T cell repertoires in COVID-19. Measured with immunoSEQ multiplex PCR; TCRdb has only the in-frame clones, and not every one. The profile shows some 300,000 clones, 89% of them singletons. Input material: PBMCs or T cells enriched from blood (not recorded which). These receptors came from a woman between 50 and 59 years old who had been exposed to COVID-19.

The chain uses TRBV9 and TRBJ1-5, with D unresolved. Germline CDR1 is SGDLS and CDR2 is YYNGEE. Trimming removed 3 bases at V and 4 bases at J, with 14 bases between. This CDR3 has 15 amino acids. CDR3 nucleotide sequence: TGTGCCAGCAGCGCCACAGATTTCCAGAATCAGCCCCAGCATTTT. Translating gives CASSATDFQNQPQHF. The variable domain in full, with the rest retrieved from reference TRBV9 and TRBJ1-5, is DSGVTQTPKHLITATGQRVTLRCSPRSGDLSVYWYQQSLDQGLQFLIQYYNGEERAKGNILERFSAQQFPDLHSELNLSSLELGDSALYFCASSATDFQNQPQHFGDGTRLSIL.

The CDR3 sequence: CASSLWSGGLYYTF. The CDR3 nucleotides read TGTGCCAGCAGTTTATGGTCAGGGGGCTTGTACTACACCTTC. The chain links TRBV28 to TRBJ1-2; 8 nucleotides match TRBD1. The CDR3 runs to 14 residues. Trimming took 0 bases from V and 10 from J; bases not matched to a gene: 7. Germline CDR1 MDHEN, CDR2 SYDVKM.

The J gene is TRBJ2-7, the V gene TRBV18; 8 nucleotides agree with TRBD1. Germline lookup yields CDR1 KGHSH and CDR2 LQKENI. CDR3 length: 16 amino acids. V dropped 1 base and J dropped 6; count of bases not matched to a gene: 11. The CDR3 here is CASSPQGQVIRSEQYF. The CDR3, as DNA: TGTGCCAGCTCACCACAGGGACAGGTAATTAGGTCCGAGCAGTACTTC.

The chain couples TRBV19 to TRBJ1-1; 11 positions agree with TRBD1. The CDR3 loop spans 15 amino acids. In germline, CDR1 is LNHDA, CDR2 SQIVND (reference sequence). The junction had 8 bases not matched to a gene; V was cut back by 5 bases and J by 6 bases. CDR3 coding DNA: TGTGCCAGTAGTCCAGGGACAGGGGGATCTGCTGAAGCTTTCTTT. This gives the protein CASSPGTGGSAEAFF.

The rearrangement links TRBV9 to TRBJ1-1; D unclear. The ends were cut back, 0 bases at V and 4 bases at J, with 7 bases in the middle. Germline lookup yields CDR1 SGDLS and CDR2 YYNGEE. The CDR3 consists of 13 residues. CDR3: CASSVGAVTEAFF. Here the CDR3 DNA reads TGTGCCAGCAGCGTAGGCGCGGTCACTGAAGCTTTCTTT.

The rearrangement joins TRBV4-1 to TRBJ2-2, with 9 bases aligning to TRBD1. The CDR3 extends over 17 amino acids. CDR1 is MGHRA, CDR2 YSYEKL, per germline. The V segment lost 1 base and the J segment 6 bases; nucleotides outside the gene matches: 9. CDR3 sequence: CASSQGGGQGRSGELFF. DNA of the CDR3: TGCGCCAGCAGCCAAGGAGGGGGACAGGGAAGGTCCGGGGAGCTGTTTTTT.

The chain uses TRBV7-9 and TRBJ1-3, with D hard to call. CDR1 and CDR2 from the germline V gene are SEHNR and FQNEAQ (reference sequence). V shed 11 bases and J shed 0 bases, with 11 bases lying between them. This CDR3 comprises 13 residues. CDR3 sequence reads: CALLGSSGNTIYF. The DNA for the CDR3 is TGTGCCCTACTGGGCAGCTCTGGAAACACCATATATTTT.

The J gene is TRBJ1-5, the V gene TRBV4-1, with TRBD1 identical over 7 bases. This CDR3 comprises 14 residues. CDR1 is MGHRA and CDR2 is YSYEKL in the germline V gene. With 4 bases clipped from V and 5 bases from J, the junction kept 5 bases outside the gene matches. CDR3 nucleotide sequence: TGCGCCAGCAGCCGAGGACAGGTCGATCAGCCCCAGCATTTT. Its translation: CASSRGQVDQPQHF.

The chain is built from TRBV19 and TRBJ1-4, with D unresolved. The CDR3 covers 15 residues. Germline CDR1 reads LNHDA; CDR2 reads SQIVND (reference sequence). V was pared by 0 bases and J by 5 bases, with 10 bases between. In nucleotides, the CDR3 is TGTGCCAGTAGTATAGAAGACACTTTAAATGAAAAACTGTTTTTT. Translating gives CASSIEDTLNEKLFF.

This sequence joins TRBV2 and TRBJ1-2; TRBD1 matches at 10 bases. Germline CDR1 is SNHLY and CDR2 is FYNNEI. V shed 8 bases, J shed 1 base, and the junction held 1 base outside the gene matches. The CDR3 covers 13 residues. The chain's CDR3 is CASGTGDNYGYTF. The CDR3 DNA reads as TGTGCCAGCGGGACAGGGGATAACTATGGCTACACCTTC. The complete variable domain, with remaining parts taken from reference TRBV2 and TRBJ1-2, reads EPEVTQTPSHQVTQMGQEVILRCVPISNHLYFYWYRQILGQKVEFLVSFYNNEISEKSEIFDDQFSVERPDGSNFTLKIRSTKLEDSAMYFCASGTGDNYGYTFGSGTRLTVV.

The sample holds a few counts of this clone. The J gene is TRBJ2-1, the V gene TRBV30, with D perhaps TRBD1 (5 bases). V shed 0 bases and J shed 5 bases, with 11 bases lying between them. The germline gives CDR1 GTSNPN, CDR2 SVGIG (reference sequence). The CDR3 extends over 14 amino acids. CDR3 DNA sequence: TGTGCCTGGAGTGTATTTCAGGGAAACAATGAGCAGTTCTTC. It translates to CAWSVFQGNNEQFF.

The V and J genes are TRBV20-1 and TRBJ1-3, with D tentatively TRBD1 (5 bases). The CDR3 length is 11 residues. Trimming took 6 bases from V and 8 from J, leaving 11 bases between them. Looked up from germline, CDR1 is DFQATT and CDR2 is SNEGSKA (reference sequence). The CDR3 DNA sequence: TGCAGTGCCGCTACCAGGGACACCATATATTTT. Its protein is CSAATRDTIYF.

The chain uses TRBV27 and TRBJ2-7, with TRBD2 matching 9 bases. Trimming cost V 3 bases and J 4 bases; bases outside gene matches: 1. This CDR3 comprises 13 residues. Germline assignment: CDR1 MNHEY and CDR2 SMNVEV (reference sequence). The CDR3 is CASSFLAGYEQYF. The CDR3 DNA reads TGTGCCAGCAGTTTCCTAGCGGGGTACGAGCAGTACTTC.

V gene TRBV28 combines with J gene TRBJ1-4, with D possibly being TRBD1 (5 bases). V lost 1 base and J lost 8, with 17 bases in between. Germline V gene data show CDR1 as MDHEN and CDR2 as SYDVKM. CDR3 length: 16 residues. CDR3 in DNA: TGTGCCAGCAGTTTATTAAGAGGACCGGAGGGGGAAAAACTGTTTTTT. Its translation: CASSLLRGPEGEKLFF.

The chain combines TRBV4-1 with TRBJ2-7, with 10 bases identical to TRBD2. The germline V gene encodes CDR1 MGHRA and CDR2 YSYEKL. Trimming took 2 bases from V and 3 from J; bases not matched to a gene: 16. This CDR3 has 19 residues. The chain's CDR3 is CASSQRSLLERGGRYEQYF. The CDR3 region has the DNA TGCGCCAGCAGCCAAAGATCGTTGTTGGAGCGGGGGGGCCGCTACGAGCAGTACTTC.

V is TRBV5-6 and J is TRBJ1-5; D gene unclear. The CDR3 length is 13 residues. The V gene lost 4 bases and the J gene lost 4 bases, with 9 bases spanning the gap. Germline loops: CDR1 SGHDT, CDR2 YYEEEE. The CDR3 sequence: CASSLNRNQPQHF. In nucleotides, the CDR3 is TGTGCCAGCAGCCTAAACCGAAATCAGCCCCAGCATTTT.

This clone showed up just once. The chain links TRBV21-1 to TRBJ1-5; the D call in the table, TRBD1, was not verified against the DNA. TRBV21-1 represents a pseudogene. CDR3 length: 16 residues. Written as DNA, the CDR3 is TGTGCCAGCAGCAGAAACAGGGGGCCTGGCAATCAGCCCCAGCATTTT. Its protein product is CASSRNRGPGNQPQHF.

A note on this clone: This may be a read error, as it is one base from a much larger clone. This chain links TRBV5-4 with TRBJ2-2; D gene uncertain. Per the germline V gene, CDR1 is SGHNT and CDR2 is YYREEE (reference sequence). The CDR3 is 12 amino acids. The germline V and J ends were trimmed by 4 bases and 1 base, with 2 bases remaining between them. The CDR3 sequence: CASSQNTGELFF. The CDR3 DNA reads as TGTGCCAGCAGCCAGAACACCGGGGAGCTGTTTTTT.

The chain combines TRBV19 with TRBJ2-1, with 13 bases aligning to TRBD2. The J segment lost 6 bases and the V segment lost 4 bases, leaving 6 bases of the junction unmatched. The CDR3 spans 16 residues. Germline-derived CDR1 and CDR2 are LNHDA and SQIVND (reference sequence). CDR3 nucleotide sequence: TGTGCCAGTAGTACCCTGACTAGCGGGGGGTCCAATGAGCAGTTCTTC. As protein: CASSTLTSGGSNEQFF.

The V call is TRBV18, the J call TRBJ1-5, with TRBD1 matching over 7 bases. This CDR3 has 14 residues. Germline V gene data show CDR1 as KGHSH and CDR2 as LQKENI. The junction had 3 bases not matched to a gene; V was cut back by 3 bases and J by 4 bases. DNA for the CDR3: TGTGCCAGCTCACCGGGGACAGATAATCAGCCCCAGCATTTT. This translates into CASSPGTDNQPQHF.